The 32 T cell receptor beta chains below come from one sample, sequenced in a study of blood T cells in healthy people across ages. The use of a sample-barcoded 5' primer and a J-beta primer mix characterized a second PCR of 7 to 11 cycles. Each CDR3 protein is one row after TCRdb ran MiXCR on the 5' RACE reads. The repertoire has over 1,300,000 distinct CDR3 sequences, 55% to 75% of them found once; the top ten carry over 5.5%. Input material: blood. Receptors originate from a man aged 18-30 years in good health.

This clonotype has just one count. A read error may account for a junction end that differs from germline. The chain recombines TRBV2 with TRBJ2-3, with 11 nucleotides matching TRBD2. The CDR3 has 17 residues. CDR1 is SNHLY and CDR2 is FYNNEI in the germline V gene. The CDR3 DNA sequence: TGTGCCGGCAGACCCAAGGGGACTAGCGGAAACACAGATACGCAGTATTTT. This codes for CAGRPKGTSGNTDTQYF.

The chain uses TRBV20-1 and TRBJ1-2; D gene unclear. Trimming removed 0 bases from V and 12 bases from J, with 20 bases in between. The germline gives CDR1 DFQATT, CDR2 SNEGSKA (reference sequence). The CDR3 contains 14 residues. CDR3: CSARDGLRRANDTF. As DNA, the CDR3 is TGCAGTGCTAGAGATGGGCTAAGGAGGGCCAATGACACCTTC.

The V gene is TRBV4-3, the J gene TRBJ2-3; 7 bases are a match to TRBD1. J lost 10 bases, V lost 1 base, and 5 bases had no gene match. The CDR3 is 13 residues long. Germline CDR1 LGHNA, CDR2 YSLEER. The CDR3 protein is CASSQASQGAQYF. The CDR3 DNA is TGCGCCAGCAGCCAAGCCAGCCAGGGGGCGCAGTATTTT.

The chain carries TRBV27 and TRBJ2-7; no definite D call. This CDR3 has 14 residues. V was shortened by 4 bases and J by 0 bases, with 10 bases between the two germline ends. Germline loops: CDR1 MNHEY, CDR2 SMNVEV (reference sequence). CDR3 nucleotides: TGTGCCAGCAGTTATACAGCGCTCTCCTACGAGCAGTACTTC. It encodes CASSYTALSYEQYF.

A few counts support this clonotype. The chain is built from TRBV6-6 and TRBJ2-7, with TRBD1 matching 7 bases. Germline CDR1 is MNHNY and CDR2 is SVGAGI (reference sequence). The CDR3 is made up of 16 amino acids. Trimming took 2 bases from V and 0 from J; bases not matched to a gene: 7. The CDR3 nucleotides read TGTGCCAGCAGTTACCCGACAGGGCCGAGCTCCTACGAGCAGTACTTC. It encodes CASSYPTGPSSYEQYF.

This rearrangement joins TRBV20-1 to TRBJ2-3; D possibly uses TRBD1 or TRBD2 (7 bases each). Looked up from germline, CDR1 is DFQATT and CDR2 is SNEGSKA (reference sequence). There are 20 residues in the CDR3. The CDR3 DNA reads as TGCAGCGGGGGCTCTGGGGGAGGGGGCATAGCTCGGGAAACCACAGATACGCAGTATTTT. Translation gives CSGGSGGGGIARETTDTQYF.

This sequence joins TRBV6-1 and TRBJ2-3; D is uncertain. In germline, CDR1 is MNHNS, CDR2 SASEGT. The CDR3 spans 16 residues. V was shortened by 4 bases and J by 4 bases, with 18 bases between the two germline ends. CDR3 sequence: CASSGPPLDLSDTQYF. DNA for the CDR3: TGTGCCAGCAGTGGGCCCCCTCTCGATTTATCAGATACGCAGTATTTT.

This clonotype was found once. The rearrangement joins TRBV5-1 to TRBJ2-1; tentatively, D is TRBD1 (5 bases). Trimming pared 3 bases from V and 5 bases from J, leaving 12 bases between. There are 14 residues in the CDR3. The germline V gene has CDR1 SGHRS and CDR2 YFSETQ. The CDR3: CASSSTGADNEQFF. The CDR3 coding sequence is TGCGCCAGCAGCTCCACAGGCGCCGACAATGAGCAGTTCTTC.

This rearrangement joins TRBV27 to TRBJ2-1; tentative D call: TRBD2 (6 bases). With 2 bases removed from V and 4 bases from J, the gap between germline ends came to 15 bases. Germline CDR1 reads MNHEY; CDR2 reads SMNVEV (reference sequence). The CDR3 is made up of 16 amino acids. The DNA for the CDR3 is TGTGCCAGCAGTTTAAAGGGCGGGATTCTTTACAATGAGCAGTTCTTC. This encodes CASSLKGGILYNEQFF.

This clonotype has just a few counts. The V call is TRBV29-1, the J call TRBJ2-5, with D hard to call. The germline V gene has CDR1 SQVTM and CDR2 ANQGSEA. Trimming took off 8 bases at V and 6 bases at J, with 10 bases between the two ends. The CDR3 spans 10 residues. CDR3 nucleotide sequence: TGCAGCACCTCCCGCCAGACCCAGTACTTC. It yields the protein CSTSRQTQYF.

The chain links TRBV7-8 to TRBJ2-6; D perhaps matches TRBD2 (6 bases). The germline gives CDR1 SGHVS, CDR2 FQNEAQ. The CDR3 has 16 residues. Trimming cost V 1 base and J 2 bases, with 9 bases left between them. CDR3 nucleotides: TGTGCCAGCAGCTTAGTGGAGGGAACTGGGGCCAACGTCCTGACTTTC. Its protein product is CASSLVEGTGANVLTF.

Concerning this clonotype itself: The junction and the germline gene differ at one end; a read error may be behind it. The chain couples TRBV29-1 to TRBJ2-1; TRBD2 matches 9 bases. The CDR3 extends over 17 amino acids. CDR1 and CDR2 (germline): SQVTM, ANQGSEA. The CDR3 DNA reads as TGCAGCACAGACAGCGGGGGTATAGCGGGAGTGGGCAATGGGCAGTTCTTC. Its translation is CSTDSGGIAGVGNGQFF.

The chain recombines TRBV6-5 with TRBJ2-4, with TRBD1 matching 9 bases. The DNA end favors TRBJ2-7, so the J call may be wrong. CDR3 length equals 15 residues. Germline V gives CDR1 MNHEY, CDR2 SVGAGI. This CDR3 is CATHDPGQGSYEQYF. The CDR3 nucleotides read TGTGCCACCCATGACCCGGGACAGGGATCCTACGAGCAGTACTTC.

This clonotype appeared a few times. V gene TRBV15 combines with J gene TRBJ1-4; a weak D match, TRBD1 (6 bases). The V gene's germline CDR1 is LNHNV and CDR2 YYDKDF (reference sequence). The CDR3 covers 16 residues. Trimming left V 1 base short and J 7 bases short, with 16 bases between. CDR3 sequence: CATSRVPGDFGEKLFF. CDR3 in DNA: TGTGCCACCAGCAGAGTTCCAGGGGACTTCGGTGAAAAACTGTTTTTT.

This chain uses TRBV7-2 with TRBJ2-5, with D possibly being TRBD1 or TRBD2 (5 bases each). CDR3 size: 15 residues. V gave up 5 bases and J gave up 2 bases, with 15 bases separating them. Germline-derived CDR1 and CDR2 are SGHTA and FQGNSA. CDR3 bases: TGTGCCAGCAGCGCCCGACCGGGACGGCAAGAGACCCAGTACTTC. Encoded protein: CASSARPGRQETQYF. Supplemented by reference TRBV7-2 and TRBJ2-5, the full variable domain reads GAGVSQSPSNKVTEKGKDVELRCDPISGHTALYWYRQSLGQGLEFLIYFQGNSAPDKSGLPSDRFSAERTGGSVSTLTIQRTQQEDSAVYLCASSARPGRQETQYFGPGTRLLVL.

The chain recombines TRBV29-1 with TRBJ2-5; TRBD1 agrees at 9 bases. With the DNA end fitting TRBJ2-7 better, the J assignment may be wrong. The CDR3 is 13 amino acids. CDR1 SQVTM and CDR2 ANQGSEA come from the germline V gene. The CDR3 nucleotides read TGCAGCGCCGGACAGGGGCAAACCTACGAGCAGTACTTC. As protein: CSAGQGQTYEQYF.

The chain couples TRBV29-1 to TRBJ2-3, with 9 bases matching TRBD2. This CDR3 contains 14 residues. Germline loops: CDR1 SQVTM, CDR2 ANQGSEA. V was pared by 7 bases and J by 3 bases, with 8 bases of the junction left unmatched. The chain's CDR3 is CSGAGGVETDTQYF. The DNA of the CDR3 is TGCAGCGGTGCGGGAGGGGTCGAGACAGATACGCAGTATTTT.

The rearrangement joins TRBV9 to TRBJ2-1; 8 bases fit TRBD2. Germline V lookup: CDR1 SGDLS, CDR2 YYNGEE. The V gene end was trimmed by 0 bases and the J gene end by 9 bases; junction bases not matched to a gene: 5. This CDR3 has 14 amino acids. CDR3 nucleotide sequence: TGTGCCAGCAGCGTAGGTAGCGGGAAGGGTGAGCAGTTCTTC. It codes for CASSVGSGKGEQFF.

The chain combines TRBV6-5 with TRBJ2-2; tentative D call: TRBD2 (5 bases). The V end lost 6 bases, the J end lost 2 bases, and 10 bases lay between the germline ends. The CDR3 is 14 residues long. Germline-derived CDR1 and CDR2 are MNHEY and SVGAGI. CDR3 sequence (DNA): TGTGCCAGCAGGTTCGGGGTTAACACCGGGGAGCTGTTTTTT. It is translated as CASRFGVNTGELFF.

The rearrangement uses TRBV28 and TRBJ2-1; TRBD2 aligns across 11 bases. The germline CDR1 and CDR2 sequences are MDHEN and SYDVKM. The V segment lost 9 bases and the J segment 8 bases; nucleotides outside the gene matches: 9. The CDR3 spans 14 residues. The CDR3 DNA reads TGTGCCAGTAGCGGGAGGGCTACGAATGATGAGCAGTTCTTC. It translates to CASSGRATNDEQFF. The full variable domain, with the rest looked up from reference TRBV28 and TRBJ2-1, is DVKVTQSSRYLVKRTGEKVFLECVQDMDHENMFWYRQDPGLGLRLIYFSYDVKMKEKGDIPEGYSVSREKKERFSLILESASTNQTSMYLCASSGRATNDEQFFGPGTRLTVL.

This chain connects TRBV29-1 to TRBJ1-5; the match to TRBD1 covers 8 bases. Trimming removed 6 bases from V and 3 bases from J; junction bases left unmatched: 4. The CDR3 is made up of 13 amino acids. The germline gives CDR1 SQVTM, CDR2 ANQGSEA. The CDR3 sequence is CSVVRGPNQPQHF. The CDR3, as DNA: TGCAGCGTGGTCAGGGGGCCCAATCAGCCCCAGCATTTT.

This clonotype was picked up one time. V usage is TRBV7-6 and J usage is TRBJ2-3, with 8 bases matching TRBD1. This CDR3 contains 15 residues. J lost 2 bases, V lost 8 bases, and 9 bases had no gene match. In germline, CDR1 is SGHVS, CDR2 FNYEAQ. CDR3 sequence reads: CASGEQGENTDTQYF. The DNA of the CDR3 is TGTGCCAGCGGGGAACAGGGGGAGAACACAGATACGCAGTATTTT. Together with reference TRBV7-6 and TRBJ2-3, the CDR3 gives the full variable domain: GAGVSQSPRYKVTKRGQDVALRCDPISGHVSLYWYRQALGQGPEFLTYFNYEAQQDKSGLPNDRFSAERPEGSISTLTIQRTEQRDSAMYRCASGEQGENTDTQYFGPGTRLTVL.

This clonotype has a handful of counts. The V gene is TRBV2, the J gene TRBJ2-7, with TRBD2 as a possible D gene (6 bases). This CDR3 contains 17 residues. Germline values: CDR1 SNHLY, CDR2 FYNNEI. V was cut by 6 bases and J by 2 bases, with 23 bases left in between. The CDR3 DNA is TGTGCCAGCAGCGCCCGTCGTAGCCGGGAGCCTACCTACGAGCAGTACTTC. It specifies CASSARRSREPTYEQYF.

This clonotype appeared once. The chain's CDR3 is CASSLSPGYGQTQYF. The CDR3 nucleotides are TGTGCCAGCAGTTTATCACCAGGGTATGGTCAGACCCAGTACTTC. The chain employs TRBV27 and TRBJ2-5; D possibly corresponds to TRBD1 (5 bases). With 0 bases removed from V and 6 bases from J, the gap between germline ends came to 14 bases. Germline CDR1 and CDR2: MNHEY and SMNVEV (reference sequence). The CDR3 sequence is 15 residues long.

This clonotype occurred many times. The CDR3 reads CASSSGRGYTF. Here the CDR3 DNA reads TGTGCCAGCAGTTCTGGAAGAGGCTACACCTTC. This chain links TRBV28 with TRBJ1-2; D ambiguous. The CDR3 covers 11 residues. The germline gives CDR1 MDHEN, CDR2 SYDVKM. Deletions cut 4 bases from V and 8 bases from J, with 8 bases between.

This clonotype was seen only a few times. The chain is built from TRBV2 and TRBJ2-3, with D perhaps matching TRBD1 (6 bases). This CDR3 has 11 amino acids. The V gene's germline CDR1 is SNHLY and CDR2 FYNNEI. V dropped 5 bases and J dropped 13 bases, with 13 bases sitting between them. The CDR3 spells CASSLGAVKYF. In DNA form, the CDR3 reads TGTGCCAGCAGTCTGGGGGCCGTGAAGTATTTT.

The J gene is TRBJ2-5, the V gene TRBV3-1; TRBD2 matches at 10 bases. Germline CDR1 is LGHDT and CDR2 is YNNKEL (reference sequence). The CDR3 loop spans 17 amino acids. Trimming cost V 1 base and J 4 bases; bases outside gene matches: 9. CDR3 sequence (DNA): TGTGCCAGCAGCCAAGCCTCCTCAGCGGGAGGGTCAGAGACCCAGTACTTC. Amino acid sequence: CASSQASSAGGSETQYF.

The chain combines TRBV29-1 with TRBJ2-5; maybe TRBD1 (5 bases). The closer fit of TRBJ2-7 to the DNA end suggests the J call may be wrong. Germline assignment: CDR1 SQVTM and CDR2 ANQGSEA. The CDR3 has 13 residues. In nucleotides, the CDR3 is TGCAGCGTTGAAGCGCAGGGTGGTGGCGAGCAGTACTTC. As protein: CSVEAQGGGEQYF.

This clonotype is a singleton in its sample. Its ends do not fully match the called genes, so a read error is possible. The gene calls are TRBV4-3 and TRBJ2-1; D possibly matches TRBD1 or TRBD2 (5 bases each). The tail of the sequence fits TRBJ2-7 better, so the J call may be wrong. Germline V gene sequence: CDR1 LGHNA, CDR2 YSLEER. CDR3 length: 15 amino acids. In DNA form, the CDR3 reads TGCGCCAGTAGCCAAGATAGGTACGGCTGGGGGGAGCAGTACTTC. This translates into CASSQDRYGWGEQYF.

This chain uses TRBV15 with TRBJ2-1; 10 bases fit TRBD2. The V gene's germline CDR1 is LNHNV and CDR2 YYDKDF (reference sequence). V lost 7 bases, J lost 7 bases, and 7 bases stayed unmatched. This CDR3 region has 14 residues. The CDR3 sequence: CATNGLAGVNEQFF. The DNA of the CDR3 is TGTGCCACCAATGGGCTAGCGGGAGTAAATGAGCAGTTCTTC. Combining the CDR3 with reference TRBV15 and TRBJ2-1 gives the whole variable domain DAMVIQNPRYQVTQFGKPVTLSCSQTLNHNVMYWYQQKSSQAPKLLFHYYDKDFNNEADTPDNFQSRRPNTSFCFLDIRSPGLGDTAMYLCATNGLAGVNEQFFGPGTRLTVL.

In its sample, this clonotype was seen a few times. CDR3 DNA sequence: TGCAGCGTTGCAGGGGGGTATGGAGGCTACACCTTC. Protein sequence: CSVAGGYGGYTF. The gene calls are TRBV29-1 and TRBJ1-2; 7 bases are a match to TRBD1. This CDR3 has 12 residues. Germline CDR1 and CDR2: SQVTM and ANQGSEA. Trimming at V came to 4 bases and at J to 8 bases, leaving 7 bases not matched to a gene. Drawing the rest from reference TRBV29-1 and TRBJ1-2, the complete variable domain is SAVISQKPSRDICQRGTSLTIQCQVDSQVTMMFWYRQQPGQSLTLIATANQGSEATYESGFVIDKFPISRPNLTFSTLTVSNMSPEDSSIYLCSVAGGYGGYTFGSGTRLTVV.

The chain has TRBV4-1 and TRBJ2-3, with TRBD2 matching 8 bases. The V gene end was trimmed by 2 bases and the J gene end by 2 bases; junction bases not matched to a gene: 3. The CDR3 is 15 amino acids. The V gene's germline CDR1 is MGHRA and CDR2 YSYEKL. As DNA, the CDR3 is TGCGCCAGCAGCCAAACTAGCGGACACACAGATACGCAGTATTTT. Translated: CASSQTSGHTDTQYF.